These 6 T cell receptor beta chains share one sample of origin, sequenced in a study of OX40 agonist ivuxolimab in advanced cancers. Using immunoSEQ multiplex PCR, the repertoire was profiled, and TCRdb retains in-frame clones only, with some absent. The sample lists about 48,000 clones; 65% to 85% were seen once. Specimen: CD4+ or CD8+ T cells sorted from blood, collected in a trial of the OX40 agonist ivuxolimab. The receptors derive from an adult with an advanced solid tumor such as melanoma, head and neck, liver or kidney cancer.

This CDR3 is CAISSSFGSGYTF. In DNA, the CDR3 is TGTGCCATTTCAAGTTCCTTCGGGAGTGGCTACACCTTC. This chain connects TRBV10-3 to TRBJ1-2; no firm D call. Germline V CDR1 and CDR2: ENHRY, SYGVKD. V was cut by 9 bases and J by 7 bases, with 18 bases left in between. CDR3 length: 13 residues.

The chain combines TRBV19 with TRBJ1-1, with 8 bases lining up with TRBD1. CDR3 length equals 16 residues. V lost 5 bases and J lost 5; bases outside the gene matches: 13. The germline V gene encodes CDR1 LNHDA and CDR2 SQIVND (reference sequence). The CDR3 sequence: CASSPSRGRMGTEAFF. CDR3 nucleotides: TGTGCCAGTAGTCCCTCCAGGGGGCGGATGGGGACTGAAGCTTTCTTT.

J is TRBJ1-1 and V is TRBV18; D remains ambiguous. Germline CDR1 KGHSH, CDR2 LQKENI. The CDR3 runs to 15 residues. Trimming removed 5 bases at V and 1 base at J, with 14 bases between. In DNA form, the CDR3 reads TGTGCCAGCTCAGAGGGAATTGAAACGAACACTGAAGCTTTCTTT. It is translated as CASSEGIETNTEAFF.

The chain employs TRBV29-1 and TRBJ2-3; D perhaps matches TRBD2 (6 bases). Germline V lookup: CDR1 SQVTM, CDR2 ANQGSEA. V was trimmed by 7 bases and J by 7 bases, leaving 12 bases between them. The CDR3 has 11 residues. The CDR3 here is CSARTTYTQYF. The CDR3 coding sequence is TGCAGCGCCCGGACTACGTATACGCAGTATTTT.

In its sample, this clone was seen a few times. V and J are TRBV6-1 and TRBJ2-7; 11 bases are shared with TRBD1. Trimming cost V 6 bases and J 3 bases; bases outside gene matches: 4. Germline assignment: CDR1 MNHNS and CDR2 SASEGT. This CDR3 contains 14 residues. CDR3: CASRSDRGLYEQYF. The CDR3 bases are TGTGCCAGCAGATCGGACAGGGGGCTCTACGAGCAGTACTTC.

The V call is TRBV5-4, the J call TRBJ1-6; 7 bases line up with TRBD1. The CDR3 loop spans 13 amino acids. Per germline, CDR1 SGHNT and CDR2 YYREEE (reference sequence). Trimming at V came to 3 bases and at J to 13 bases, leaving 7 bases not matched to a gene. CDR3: CASSSEQGRPLHF. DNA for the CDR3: TGTGCCAGCAGCTCTGAACAGGGGAGGCCCCTCCACTTT.